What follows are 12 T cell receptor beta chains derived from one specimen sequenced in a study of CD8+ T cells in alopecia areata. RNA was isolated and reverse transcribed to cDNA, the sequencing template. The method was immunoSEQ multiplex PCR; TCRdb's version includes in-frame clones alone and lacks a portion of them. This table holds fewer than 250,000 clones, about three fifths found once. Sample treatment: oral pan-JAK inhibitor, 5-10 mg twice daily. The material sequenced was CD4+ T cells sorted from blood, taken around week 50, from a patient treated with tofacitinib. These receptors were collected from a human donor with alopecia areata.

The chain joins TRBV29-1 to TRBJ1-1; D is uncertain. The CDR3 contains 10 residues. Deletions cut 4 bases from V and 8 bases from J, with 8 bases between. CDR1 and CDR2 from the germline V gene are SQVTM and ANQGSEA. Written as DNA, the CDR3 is TGCAGCGTTGTTCCCGGGGAAGCTTTCTTT. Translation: CSVVPGEAFF.

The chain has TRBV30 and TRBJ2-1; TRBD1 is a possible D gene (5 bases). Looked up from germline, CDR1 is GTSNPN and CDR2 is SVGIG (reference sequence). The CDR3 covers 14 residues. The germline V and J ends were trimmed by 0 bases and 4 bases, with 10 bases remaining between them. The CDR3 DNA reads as TGTGCCTGGAGTGTACTGACAGTTTACAATGAGCAGTTCTTC. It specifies CAWSVLTVYNEQFF. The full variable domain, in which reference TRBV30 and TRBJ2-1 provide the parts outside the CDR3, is SQTIHQWPATLVQPVGSPLSLECTVEGTSNPNLYWYRQAAGRGLQLLFYSVGIGQISSEVPQNLSASRPQDRQFILSSKKLLLSDSGFYLCAWSVLTVYNEQFFGPGTRLTVL.

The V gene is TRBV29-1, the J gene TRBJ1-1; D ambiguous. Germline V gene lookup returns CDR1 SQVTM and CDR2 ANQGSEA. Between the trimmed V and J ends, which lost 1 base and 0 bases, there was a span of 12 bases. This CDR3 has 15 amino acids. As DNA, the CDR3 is TGCAGCGTTGAAGGGGGTAGAGGGTTGAACACTGAAGCTTTCTTT. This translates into CSVEGGRGLNTEAFF.

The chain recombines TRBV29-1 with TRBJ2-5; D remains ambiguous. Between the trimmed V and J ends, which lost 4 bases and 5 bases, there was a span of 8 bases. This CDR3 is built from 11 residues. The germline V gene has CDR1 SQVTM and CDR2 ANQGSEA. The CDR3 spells CSVVASETQYF. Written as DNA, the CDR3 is TGCAGCGTTGTGGCATCGGAGACCCAGTACTTC.

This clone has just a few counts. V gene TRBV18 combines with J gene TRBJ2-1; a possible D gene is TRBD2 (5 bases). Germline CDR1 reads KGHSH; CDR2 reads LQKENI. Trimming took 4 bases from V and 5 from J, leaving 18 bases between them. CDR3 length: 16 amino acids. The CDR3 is CASSQPTTTQDNEQFF. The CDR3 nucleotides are TGTGCCAGCTCACAACCGACTACCACCCAAGACAATGAGCAGTTCTTC.

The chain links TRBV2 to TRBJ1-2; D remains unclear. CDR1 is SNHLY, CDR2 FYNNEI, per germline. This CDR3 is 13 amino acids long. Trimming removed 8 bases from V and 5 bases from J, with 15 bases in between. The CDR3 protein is CASARDPNYGYTF. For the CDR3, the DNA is TGTGCCAGCGCCCGGGATCCCAATTATGGCTACACCTTC.

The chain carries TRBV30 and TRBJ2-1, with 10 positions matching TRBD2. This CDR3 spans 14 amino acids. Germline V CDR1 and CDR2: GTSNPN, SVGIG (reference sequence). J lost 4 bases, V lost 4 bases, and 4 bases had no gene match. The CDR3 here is CAWKGSGGYNEQFF. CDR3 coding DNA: TGTGCCTGGAAGGGTAGCGGGGGGTACAATGAGCAGTTCTTC.

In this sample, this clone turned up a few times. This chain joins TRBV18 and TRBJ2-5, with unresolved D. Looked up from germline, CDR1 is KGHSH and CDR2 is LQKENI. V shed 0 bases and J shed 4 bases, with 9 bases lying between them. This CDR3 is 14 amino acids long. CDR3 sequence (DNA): TGTGCCAGCTCACCACCGGTGGGATCAGAGACCCAGTACTTC. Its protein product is CASSPPVGSETQYF.

CDR3 coding DNA: TGCGCCAGCAGCTTTGGCGGGAACACCGGGGAGCTGTTTTTT. Amino acid sequence: CASSFGGNTGELFF. This chain joins TRBV5-1 and TRBJ2-2; D unclear. Germline V gives CDR1 SGHRS, CDR2 YFSETQ. CDR3 length: 14 residues. Deletions cut 2 bases from V and 1 base from J, with 6 bases between.

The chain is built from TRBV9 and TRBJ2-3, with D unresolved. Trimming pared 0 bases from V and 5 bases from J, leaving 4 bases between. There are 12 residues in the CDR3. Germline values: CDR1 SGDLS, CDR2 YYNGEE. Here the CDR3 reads CASSVEVDTQYF. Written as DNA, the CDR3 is TGTGCCAGCAGCGTAGAAGTAGATACGCAGTATTTT.

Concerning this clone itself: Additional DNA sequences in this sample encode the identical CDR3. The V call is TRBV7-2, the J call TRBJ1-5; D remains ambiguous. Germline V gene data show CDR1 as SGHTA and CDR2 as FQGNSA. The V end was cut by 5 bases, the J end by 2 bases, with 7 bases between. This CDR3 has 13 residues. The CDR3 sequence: CASSPRGNQPQHF. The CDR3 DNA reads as TGTGCCAGCAGCCCAAGGGGCAATCAGCCCCAGCATTTT.

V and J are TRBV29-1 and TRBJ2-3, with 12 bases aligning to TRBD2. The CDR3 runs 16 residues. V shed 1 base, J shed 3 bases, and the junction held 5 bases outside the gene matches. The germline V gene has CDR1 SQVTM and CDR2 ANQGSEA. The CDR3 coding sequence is TGCAGCGTTGAAGGTTCAACTAGCGGGGGGACAGATACGCAGTATTTT. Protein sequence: CSVEGSTSGGTDTQYF.